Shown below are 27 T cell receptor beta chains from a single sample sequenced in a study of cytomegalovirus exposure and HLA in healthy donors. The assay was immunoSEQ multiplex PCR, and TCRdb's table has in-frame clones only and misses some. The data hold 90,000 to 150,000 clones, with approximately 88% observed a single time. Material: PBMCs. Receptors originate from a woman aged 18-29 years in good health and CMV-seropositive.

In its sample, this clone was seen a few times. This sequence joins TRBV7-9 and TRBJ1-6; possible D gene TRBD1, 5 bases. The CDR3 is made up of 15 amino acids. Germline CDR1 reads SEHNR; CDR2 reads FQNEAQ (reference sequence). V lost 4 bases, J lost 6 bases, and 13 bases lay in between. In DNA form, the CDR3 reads TGTGCCAGCAGCTCTTCCACGGGGGGTAATTCACCCCTCCACTTT. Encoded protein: CASSSSTGGNSPLHF.

CDR3 residues: CASSWGLGGTDTQYF. CDR3 nucleotides: TGTGCCAGCAGCTGGGGACTAGGGGGCACAGATACGCAGTATTTT. The chain links TRBV7-9 to TRBJ2-3, with 8 nucleotides matching TRBD2. The CDR3 consists of 15 residues. CDR1 and CDR2 from the germline V gene are SEHNR and FQNEAQ (reference sequence). Losses at the gene ends were 4 bases for V and 1 base for J; bases not matched to a gene: 4.

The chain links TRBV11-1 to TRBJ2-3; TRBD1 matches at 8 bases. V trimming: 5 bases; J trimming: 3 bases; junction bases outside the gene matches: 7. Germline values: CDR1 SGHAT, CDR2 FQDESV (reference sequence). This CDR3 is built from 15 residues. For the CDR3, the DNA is TGTGCCAGCAGCCCCGGACAGGGTGAAACAGATACGCAGTATTTT. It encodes CASSPGQGETDTQYF.

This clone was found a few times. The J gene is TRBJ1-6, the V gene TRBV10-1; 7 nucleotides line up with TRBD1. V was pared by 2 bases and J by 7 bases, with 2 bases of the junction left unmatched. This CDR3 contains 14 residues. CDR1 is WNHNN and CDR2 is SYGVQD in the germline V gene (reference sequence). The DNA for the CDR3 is TGCGCCAGCAGTGAGGGACAGGAGAATTCACCCCTCCACTTT. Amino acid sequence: CASSEGQENSPLHF.

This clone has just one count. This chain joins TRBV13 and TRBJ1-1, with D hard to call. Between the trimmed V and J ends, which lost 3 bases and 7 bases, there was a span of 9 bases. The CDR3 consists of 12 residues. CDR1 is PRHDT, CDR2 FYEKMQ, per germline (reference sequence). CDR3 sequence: CASSFYEFEAFF. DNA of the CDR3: TGTGCCAGCAGCTTCTATGAATTTGAAGCTTTCTTT.

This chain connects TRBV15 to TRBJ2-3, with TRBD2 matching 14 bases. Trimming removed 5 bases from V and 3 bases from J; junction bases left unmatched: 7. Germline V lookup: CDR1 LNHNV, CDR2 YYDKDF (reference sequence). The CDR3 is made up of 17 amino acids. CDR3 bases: TGTGCCACCAGCTCGCGACTAGCGGGGGGGCGGACAGATACGCAGTATTTT. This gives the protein CATSSRLAGGRTDTQYF.

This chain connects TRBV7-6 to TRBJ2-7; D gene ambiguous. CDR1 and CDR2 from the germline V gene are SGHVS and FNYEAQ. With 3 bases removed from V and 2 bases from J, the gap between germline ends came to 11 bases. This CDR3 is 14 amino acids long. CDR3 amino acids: CASSFDDGAYEQYF. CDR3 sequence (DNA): TGTGCCAGCAGCTTCGATGACGGAGCCTACGAGCAGTACTTC.

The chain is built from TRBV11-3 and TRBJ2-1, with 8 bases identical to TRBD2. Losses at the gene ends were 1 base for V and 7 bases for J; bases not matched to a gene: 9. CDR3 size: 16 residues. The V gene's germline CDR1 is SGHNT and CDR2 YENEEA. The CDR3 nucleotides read TGTGCCAGCAGCTTAGGAGGGACTAGTCCCATGAATGAGCAGTTCTTC. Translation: CASSLGGTSPMNEQFF.

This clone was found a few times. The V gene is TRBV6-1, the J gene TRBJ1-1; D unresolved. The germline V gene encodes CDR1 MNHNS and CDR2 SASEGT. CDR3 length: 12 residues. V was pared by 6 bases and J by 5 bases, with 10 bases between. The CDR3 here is CASRSKRTEAFF. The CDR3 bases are TGTGCCAGCAGATCCAAGAGGACTGAAGCTTTCTTT.

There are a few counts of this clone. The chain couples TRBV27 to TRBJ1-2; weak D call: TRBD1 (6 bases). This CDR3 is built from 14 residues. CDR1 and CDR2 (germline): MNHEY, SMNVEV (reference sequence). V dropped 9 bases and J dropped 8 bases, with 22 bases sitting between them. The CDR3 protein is CASRSTTGFRGYTF. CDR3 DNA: TGTGCCAGTCGATCGACGACAGGATTTAGGGGCTACACCTTC.

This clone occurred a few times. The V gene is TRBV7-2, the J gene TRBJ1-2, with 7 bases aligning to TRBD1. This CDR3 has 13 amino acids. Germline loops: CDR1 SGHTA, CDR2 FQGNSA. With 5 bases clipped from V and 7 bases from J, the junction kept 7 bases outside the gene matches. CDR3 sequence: CASSRTGDGGYTF. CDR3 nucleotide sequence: TGTGCCAGCAGCCGTACAGGGGACGGTGGCTACACCTTC.

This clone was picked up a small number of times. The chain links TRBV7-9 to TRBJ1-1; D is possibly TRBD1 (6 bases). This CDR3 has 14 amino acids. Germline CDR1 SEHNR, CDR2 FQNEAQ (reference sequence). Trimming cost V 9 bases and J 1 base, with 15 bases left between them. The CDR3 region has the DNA TGTGCCAGTTCGACGGGACACCCGAACACTGAAGCTTTCTTT. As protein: CASSTGHPNTEAFF.

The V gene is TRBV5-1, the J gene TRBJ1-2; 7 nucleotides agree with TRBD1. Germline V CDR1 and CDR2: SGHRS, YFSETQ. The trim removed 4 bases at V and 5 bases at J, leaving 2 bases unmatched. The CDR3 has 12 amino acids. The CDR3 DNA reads TGCGCCAGCAGCACGACAGGGTATGGCTACACCTTC. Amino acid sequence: CASSTTGYGYTF.

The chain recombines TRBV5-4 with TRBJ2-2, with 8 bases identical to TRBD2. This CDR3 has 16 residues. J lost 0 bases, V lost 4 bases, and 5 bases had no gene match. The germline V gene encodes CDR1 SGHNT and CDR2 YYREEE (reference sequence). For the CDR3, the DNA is TGTGCCAGCAGCAAGTCACTAGCGGCGAACACCGGGGAGCTGTTTTTT. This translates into CASSKSLAANTGELFF.

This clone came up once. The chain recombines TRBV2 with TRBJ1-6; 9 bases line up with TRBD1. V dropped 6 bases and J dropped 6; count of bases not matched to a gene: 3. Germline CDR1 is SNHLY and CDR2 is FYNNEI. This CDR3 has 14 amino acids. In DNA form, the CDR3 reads TGTGCCAGCAGCGGGGACAGGGTTAATTCACCCCTCCACTTT. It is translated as CASSGDRVNSPLHF.

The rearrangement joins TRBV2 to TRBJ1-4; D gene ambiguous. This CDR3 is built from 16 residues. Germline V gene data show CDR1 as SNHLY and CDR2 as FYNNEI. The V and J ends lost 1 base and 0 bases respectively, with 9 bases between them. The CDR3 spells CASSEDSLATNEKLFF. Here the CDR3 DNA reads TGTGCCAGCAGTGAAGACAGCTTAGCAACTAATGAAAAACTGTTTTTT.

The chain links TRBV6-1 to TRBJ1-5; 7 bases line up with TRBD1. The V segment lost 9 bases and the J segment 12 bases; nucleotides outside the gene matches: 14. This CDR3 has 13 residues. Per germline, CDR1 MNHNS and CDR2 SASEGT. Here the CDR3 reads CASRQGNGGDQHF. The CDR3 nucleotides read TGTGCCAGTAGACAGGGTAATGGTGGGGACCAGCATTTT.

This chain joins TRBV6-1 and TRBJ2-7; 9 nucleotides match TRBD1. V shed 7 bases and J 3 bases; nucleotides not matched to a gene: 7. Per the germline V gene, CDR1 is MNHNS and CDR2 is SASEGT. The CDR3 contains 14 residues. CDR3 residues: CASTKGTGRYEQYF. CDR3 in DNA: TGTGCCAGCACCAAAGGGACAGGGCGCTACGAGCAGTACTTC.

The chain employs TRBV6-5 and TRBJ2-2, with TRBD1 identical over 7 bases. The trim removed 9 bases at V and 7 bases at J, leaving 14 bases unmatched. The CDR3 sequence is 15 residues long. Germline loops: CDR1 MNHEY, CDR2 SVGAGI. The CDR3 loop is CARSEYTGEHGELFF. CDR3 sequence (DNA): TGTGCCAGATCAGAATACACAGGGGAGCACGGGGAGCTGTTTTTT.

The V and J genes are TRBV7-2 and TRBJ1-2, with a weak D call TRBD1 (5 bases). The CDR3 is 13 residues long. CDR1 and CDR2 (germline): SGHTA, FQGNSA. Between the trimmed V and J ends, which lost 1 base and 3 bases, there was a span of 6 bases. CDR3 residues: CASSLGQYYGYTF. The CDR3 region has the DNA TGTGCCAGCAGCTTAGGACAGTACTATGGCTACACCTTC.

DNA for the CDR3: TGTGCCAGCTCCCCCTGGGGCTGGGACGAGCAGTACTTC. Protein: CASSPWGWDEQYF. The rearrangement joins TRBV5-5 to TRBJ2-7; D perhaps matches TRBD1 (5 bases). This CDR3 has 13 amino acids. Germline CDR1 reads SGHKS; CDR2 reads YYEKEE (reference sequence). The V end lost 7 bases, the J end lost 5 bases, and 16 bases lay between the germline ends.

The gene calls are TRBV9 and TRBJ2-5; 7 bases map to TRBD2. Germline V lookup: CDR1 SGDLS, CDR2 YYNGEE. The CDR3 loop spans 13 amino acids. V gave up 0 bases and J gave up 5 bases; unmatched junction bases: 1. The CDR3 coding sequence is TGTGCCAGCAGCGTAGACGGGAGGGAGACCCAGTACTTC. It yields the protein CASSVDGRETQYF. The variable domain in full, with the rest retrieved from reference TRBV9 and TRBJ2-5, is DSGVTQTPKHLITATGQRVTLRCSPRSGDLSVYWYQQSLDQGLQFLIQYYNGEERAKGNILERFSAQQFPDLHSELNLSSLELGDSALYFCASSVDGRETQYFGPGTRLLVL.

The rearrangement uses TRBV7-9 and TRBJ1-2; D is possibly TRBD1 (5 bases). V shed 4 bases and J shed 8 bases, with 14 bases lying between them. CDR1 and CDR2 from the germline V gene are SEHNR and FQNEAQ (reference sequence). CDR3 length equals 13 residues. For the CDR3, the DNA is TGTGCCAGCAGCTCCTCGGGGGAGTTCGGCTACACCTTC. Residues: CASSSSGEFGYTF.

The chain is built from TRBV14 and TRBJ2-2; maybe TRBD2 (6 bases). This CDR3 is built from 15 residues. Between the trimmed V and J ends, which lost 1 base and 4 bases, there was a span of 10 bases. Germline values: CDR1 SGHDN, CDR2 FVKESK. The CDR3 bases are TGTGCCAGCAGCCAAGTACTAGCCTCCACCGGGGAGCTGTTTTTT. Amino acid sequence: CASSQVLASTGELFF.

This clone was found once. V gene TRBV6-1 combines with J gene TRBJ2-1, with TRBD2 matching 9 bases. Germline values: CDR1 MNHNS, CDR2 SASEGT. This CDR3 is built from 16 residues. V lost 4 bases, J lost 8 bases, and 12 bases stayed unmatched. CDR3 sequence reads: CASSAGLALRLHEQFF. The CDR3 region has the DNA TGTGCCAGCAGTGCCGGACTAGCGCTTCGGTTGCATGAGCAGTTCTTC.

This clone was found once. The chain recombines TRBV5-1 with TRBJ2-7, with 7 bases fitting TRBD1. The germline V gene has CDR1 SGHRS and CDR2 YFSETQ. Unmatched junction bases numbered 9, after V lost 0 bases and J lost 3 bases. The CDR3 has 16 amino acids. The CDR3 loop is CASSLGTGRKGYEQYF. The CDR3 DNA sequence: TGCGCCAGCAGCTTGGGGACAGGTCGAAAGGGCTACGAGCAGTACTTC.

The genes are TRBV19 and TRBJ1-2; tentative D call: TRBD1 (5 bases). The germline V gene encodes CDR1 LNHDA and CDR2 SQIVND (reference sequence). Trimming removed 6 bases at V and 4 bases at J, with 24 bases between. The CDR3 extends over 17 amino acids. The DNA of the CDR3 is TGTGCCAGTAGCTCGTATACTGGGCCCGGGGGGTCCTATGGCTACACCTTC. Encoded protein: CASSSYTGPGGSYGYTF.